This T cell receptor (beta chain) comes out of a study of vaccination and CD4 T cells after COVID-19. Study-level background: Every culture used as a control got a CEFX pool, an HIV-1 Nef pool, or no peptide.

Points from the study as a whole: Looking at convalescent patients, a median roughly 90% of reactive clones were present only post-vaccination.

The germline CDR1 and CDR2 sequences are MNHNS and SASEGT. The V and J ends lost 2 bases and 2 bases respectively, with 7 bases between them. The CDR3 has 15 amino acids. Treatment of the sample: roughly 10-day PBMC culture with coronavirus spike peptide pools or control peptides (ViraFEST assay). Some 2.2 million PBMCs were grown per well alongside 9 to 10 IU/ml IL-2 and roughly 9.3 ug/ml peptide pools. With regard to this clonotype: Its antigen is unknown.

The Oncomine TCR Beta short-read assay sequenced DNA from cultured CD4+ T cells. Cultures of CD4+ T cells served as the source for extracting genomic DNA. MiXCR, run by TCRdb on the PCR reads, gives a single entry per CDR3 protein. The sample holds over 12,000 distinct CDR3 sequences; around two fifths are singletons and the top ten take over 15%. The specimen was cultured CD4+ T cells from blood. The source is a human donor with COVID-19. The chain recombines TRBV6-1 with TRBJ2-6; TRBD1 might be the D (5 bases). The CDR3 loop is CASSERGTGANVLTF. DNA of the CDR3: TGTGCCAGCAGTGAAAGGGGAACTGGGGCCAACGTCCTGACTTTC.